The rows below give T cell receptor beta chains drawn from one sample of a study of cytotoxic CD8 clonotypes in ibrutinib-treated CLL. Repertoires were generated with immunoSEQ multiplex PCR, while TCRdb's copy carries only in-frame clones and drops some. This sample has about 310,000 clones, with 70% to 80% found just once. The starting material was PBMCs, obtained before ibrutinib treatment. The receptors come from a human donor with chronic lymphocytic leukemia. Each CDR3 is given with its conserved first and last residue. Each record gives: V gene, J gene, D gene, clone size, CDR3 DNA, CDR3 protein. A D gene is named only where the DNA matches it firmly. Expanded clones get a size class; other rows say once, few or many, or leave the size out.

v_call: TRBV15; j_call: TRBJ1-4; d_call: -; clone_size: few; cdr3_nt: TGTGCCACCAGGTCAGGGGTTAGTGAAAAACTGTTTTTT; cdr3_aa: CATRSGVSEKLFF
v_call: TRBV30; j_call: TRBJ2-5; d_call: TRBD2; clone_size: -; cdr3_nt: TGTGCCTGGAGGAGCGGGAGGGGGACCCGGGCCCAGTACTTC; cdr3_aa: CAWRSGRGTRAQYF
v_call: TRBV14; j_call: TRBJ2-4; d_call: -; clone_size: -; cdr3_nt: TGTGCCAGCAGCCAAGTTCCTGTGGTGGCGTTAAGTCCGGCCAAAAACATTCAGTACTTC; cdr3_aa: CASSQVPVVALSPAKNIQYF
v_call: TRBV20-1; j_call: TRBJ2-3; d_call: -; clone_size: -; cdr3_nt: TGCAGTGCTGGGTGGGATACGCAGTATTTT; cdr3_aa: CSAGWDTQYF
v_call: TRBV7-8; j_call: TRBJ2-1; d_call: TRBD2; clone_size: -; cdr3_nt: TGTGCCAGCAGCCCTACCGGGACTAGCTCTAGGGTGGGTGAGCAGTTCTTC; cdr3_aa: CASSPTGTSSRVGEQFF
v_call: TRBV4-3; j_call: TRBJ2-1; d_call: TRBD2; clone_size: -; cdr3_nt: TGCGCCAGCAGCCAAGATGTGACTAGCGGAGAGCAGTTCTTC; cdr3_aa: CASSQDVTSGEQFF
v_call: TRBV7-9; j_call: TRBJ2-3; d_call: -; clone_size: few; cdr3_nt: TGTGCCAGCAGCCCTGGTACAGATACGCAGTATTTT; cdr3_aa: CASSPGTDTQYF
v_call: TRBV9; j_call: TRBJ2-5; d_call: -; clone_size: -; cdr3_nt: TGTGCCAGCAGCGTAGCTGGGGGCCACGAGACCCAGTACTTC; cdr3_aa: CASSVAGGHETQYF
v_call: TRBV11-2; j_call: TRBJ2-5; d_call: -; clone_size: -; cdr3_nt: TGTGCCAGCAGCTTTTATCTCGGACAAGAGACCCAGTACTTC; cdr3_aa: CASSFYLGQETQYF
v_call: TRBV6-1; j_call: TRBJ2-7; d_call: TRBD1; clone_size: once; cdr3_nt: TGTGCCAGCACCCAAGGGGGCAGGTACGAGCAGTACTTC; cdr3_aa: CASTQGGRYEQYF
v_call: TRBV15; j_call: TRBJ1-5; d_call: -; clone_size: -; cdr3_nt: TGTGCCACCACCCCTTCGGTGAGCAATCAGCCCCAGCATTTT; cdr3_aa: CATTPSVSNQPQHF
v_call: TRBV11-3; j_call: TRBJ2-2; d_call: -; clone_size: -; cdr3_nt: TGTGCCAGCAGCGACCGTGGGAGGACCGGGGAGCTGTTTTTT; cdr3_aa: CASSDRGRTGELFF
v_call: TRBV29-1; j_call: TRBJ1-2; d_call: TRBD1; clone_size: -; cdr3_nt: TGCAGCGTTGAAGCCGGGACAGGGGGTTCCTATGGCTACACCTTC; cdr3_aa: CSVEAGTGGSYGYTF
v_call: TRBV7-6; j_call: TRBJ2-7; d_call: TRBD2; clone_size: once; cdr3_nt: TGTGCCAGCAGCTTAGGGGTAGCGGGAGGTGACGAGCAGTACTTC; cdr3_aa: CASSLGVAGGDEQYF
v_call: TRBV28; j_call: TRBJ2-2; d_call: -; clone_size: -; cdr3_nt: TGTGCCAGCAGTTTATGGGTCGGGGAGCTGTTTTTT; cdr3_aa: CASSLWVGELFF
v_call: TRBV5-1; j_call: TRBJ2-7; d_call: -; clone_size: -; cdr3_nt: TGCGCCAGCAGCTTGGCCGGGTATTACGAGCAGTACTTC; cdr3_aa: CASSLAGYYEQYF
v_call: TRBV7-2; j_call: TRBJ2-1; d_call: -; clone_size: -; cdr3_nt: TGTGCCAGCAGCGGTACGTTGGGCGGGCGCAATGAGCAGTTCTTC; cdr3_aa: CASSGTLGGRNEQFF
v_call: TRBV6-5; j_call: TRBJ2-2; d_call: -; clone_size: -; cdr3_nt: TGTGCCAGCCGTAGCGGTCTCACCGGGGAGCTGTTTTTT; cdr3_aa: CASRSGLTGELFF
v_call: TRBV30; j_call: TRBJ1-1; d_call: -; clone_size: -; cdr3_nt: TGTGCCTGGAGTGTACCGGGGGGCAAATACACTGAAGCTTTCTTT; cdr3_aa: CAWSVPGGKYTEAFF
v_call: TRBV20-1; j_call: TRBJ2-4; d_call: -; clone_size: few; cdr3_nt: TGCAGTGCGGGAAAAAACATTCAGTACTTC; cdr3_aa: CSAGKNIQYF
v_call: TRBV6-1; j_call: TRBJ1-1; d_call: -; clone_size: -; cdr3_nt: TGTGCCAGCAGTGATTGGTGGGGGGAGGGCACTGAAGCTTTCTTT; cdr3_aa: CASSDWWGEGTEAFF
v_call: TRBV5-1; j_call: TRBJ2-7; d_call: -; clone_size: once; cdr3_nt: TGCGCCAGTGGAACTGACTCCTACGAGCAGTACTTC; cdr3_aa: CASGTDSYEQYF
v_call: TRBV5-1; j_call: TRBJ2-2; d_call: -; clone_size: -; cdr3_nt: TGCGCCAGCAGTCCCCCGGCGAACACCGGGGAGCTGTTTTTT; cdr3_aa: CASSPPANTGELFF
v_call: TRBV5-1; j_call: TRBJ2-7; d_call: TRBD2; clone_size: -; cdr3_nt: TGCGCCAGCAGCTTGGTTCCTAGCGGGAGCAACTACGAGCAGTACTTC; cdr3_aa: CASSLVPSGSNYEQYF
v_call: TRBV7-9; j_call: TRBJ2-3; d_call: TRBD1; clone_size: -; cdr3_nt: TGTGCCAGCAGCTTAGACCCCTACAGGGGGCGGCGCACAGATACGCAGTATTTT; cdr3_aa: CASSLDPYRGRRTDTQYF
v_call: TRBV9; j_call: TRBJ1-1; d_call: -; clone_size: -; cdr3_nt: TGTGCCAGCAGCGTAGACCCAACGGCTGAAGCTTTCTTT; cdr3_aa: CASSVDPTAEAFF
v_call: TRBV27; j_call: TRBJ2-7; d_call: -; clone_size: few; cdr3_nt: TGTGCCAGCAGTGAGACAGTCGTCGGGCTAGCTGGCTACGAGCAGTACTTC; cdr3_aa: CASSETVVGLAGYEQYF
v_call: TRBV7-8; j_call: TRBJ2-3; d_call: -; clone_size: few; cdr3_nt: TGTGCCAGCAGCTTTAGGGGGGAACCAGATACGCAGTATTTT; cdr3_aa: CASSFRGEPDTQYF
v_call: TRBV4-2; j_call: TRBJ1-2; d_call: -; clone_size: -; cdr3_nt: TGTGCCAGCAGCCAAGATTCTCGTGGCTACACCTTC; cdr3_aa: CASSQDSRGYTF
v_call: TRBV29-1; j_call: TRBJ2-7; d_call: TRBD2; clone_size: -; cdr3_nt: TGCAGCGTTGGGGCGGGAGGCTACGAGCAGTACTTC; cdr3_aa: CSVGAGGYEQYF
v_call: TRBV9; j_call: TRBJ2-1; d_call: -; clone_size: once; cdr3_nt: TGTGCCAGCAGCCCCCAACTAGGACTCGACTCCTACAATGAGCAGTTCTTC; cdr3_aa: CASSPQLGLDSYNEQFF
v_call: TRBV7-9; j_call: TRBJ2-1; d_call: -; clone_size: -; cdr3_nt: TGTGCCAGCAGCCTCGGGAGCGGCTACAATGAGCAGTTCTTC; cdr3_aa: CASSLGSGYNEQFF
v_call: TRBV18; j_call: TRBJ2-7; d_call: -; clone_size: -; cdr3_nt: TGTGCCAGCTCACCAGCGACTGGGGGCTACGAGCAGTACTTC; cdr3_aa: CASSPATGGYEQYF
v_call: TRBV11-2; j_call: TRBJ2-7; d_call: -; clone_size: few; cdr3_nt: TGTGCCAGCAGCTTAGCAGGGCCCTACGAGCAGTACTTC; cdr3_aa: CASSLAGPYEQYF
v_call: TRBV5-6; j_call: TRBJ2-5; d_call: TRBD2; clone_size: -; cdr3_nt: TGTGCCAGCAGCTTGAAAGCGGGAGGGGTGGAGACCCAGTACTTC; cdr3_aa: CASSLKAGGVETQYF
v_call: TRBV18; j_call: TRBJ2-2; d_call: -; clone_size: -; cdr3_nt: TGTGCCAGCTCACCCAGAAACACCGGGGAGCTGTTTTTT; cdr3_aa: CASSPRNTGELFF
v_call: TRBV30; j_call: TRBJ2-7; d_call: -; clone_size: -; cdr3_nt: TGTGCCTGGAGTATGAAACGGGACGAGCAGTACTTC; cdr3_aa: CAWSMKRDEQYF
v_call: TRBV30; j_call: TRBJ2-7; d_call: TRBD2; clone_size: -; cdr3_nt: TGTGCCTGGAGTGGCGGGAGGTACGAGCAGTACTTC; cdr3_aa: CAWSGGRYEQYF
v_call: TRBV15; j_call: TRBJ2-5; d_call: -; clone_size: -; cdr3_nt: TGTGCCACCAGCAGAGATCCCGGAGGGGGAGAGACCCAGTACTTC; cdr3_aa: CATSRDPGGGETQYF
v_call: TRBV4-3; j_call: TRBJ1-5; d_call: -; clone_size: -; cdr3_nt: TGCGCCAGCAGCGCAGGGGTGAATCAGCCCCAGCATTTT; cdr3_aa: CASSAGVNQPQHF
v_call: TRBV27; j_call: TRBJ1-2; d_call: TRBD1; clone_size: -; cdr3_nt: TGTGCCAGCACCCAGGACAGGAACTATGGCTACACCTTC; cdr3_aa: CASTQDRNYGYTF
v_call: TRBV4-1; j_call: TRBJ2-7; d_call: TRBD2; clone_size: few; cdr3_nt: TGCGCCAGCAGCCAAGTCCTAGCGGACGAGCAGTACTTC; cdr3_aa: CASSQVLADEQYF